Only one count was recorded for the clone carrying this TCR beta chain. This entry comes from a study of blood T cell repertoires in COVID-19. Background on the study: Nucleic acid was either cDNA or gDNA, and it came from T cells, B-cell-depleted T cells, or PBMCs.

Shortly before study entry, within 2 weeks, exposed participants had met a COVID-19 case. Unmatched junction bases numbered 7, after V lost 2 bases and J lost 2 bases. The CDR3 has 15 amino acids. Germline assignment: CDR1 SQVTM and CDR2 ANQGSEA. TCRdb's copy holds only in-frame clones and misses some; the assay was immunoSEQ multiplex PCR. This table has hundreds of thousands of clones, 80% to 85% appearing once. Specimen: PBMCs or T cells enriched from blood (not recorded which). The origin of this receptor is a middle-aged man who had been exposed to COVID-19. This sequence joins TRBV29-1 and TRBJ2-5; 8 nucleotides align to TRBD1. The DNA of the CDR3 is TGCAGCGTTGAAAGAGGACAGGGCGCTCAAGAGACCCAGTACTTC. Encoded protein: CSVERGQGAQETQYF.